These 30 T cell receptor beta chains originate from one sample sequenced in a study of T cells in Graves' hyperthyroidism and ophthalmopathy. Amplification targeted TCR beta CDR3 regions from RNA transcripts. TCR CDR3 regions were first amplified by RT-PCR with HTBI primers. Each CDR3 protein is one row after TCRdb ran MiXCR on the multiplex PCR reads. The sample carries fewer than 700,000 distinct CDR3 sequences, roughly a sixth recorded once. Input material: blood. The receptor source for this set is a woman in her late teens or twenties with Graves' ophthalmopathy.

With respect to this clonotype: A clone one base away is much larger, so this may be a read error. V and J are TRBV15 and TRBJ2-7; 7 bases fit TRBD2. The CDR3 runs 15 residues. After removal of 3 bases from V and 0 bases from J, the junction contained 5 bases not matched to a gene. Germline V gives CDR1 LNHNV, CDR2 YYDKDF (reference sequence). CDR3: CATSSLPSGSYEQYF. The CDR3 coding sequence is TGTGCCACCAGCAGTTTACCTAGCGGCTCCTACGAGCAGTACTTC.

This clonotype was observed many times. The chain combines TRBV30 with TRBJ2-1; the D gene is possibly TRBD1 (5 bases). The CDR3 has 14 amino acids. V was clipped by 3 bases and J by 4 bases, with 13 bases between them. Germline CDR1 GTSNPN, CDR2 SVGIG (reference sequence). This chain's CDR3 is CAWRKGLGYNEQFF. The CDR3 DNA follows: TGTGCCTGGAGAAAGGGGCTAGGGTACAATGAGCAGTTCTTC.

This clonotype occurred many times. The genes are TRBV2 and TRBJ2-3, with D perhaps TRBD2 (5 bases). From germline, CDR1 is SNHLY and CDR2 FYNNEI. CDR3 length: 16 amino acids. The germline V and J ends were trimmed by 1 base and 0 bases, with 11 bases remaining between them. The chain's CDR3 is CASSEGGRPSTDTQYF. The CDR3, as DNA: TGTGCCAGCAGTGAAGGAGGGCGACCAAGCACAGATACGCAGTATTTT.

This clonotype was recorded a few times. The rearrangement links TRBV30 to TRBJ1-2, with 10 bases lining up with TRBD1. V lost 3 bases to trimming and J lost 2 bases; unmatched junction nucleotides: 12. The CDR3 is made up of 17 amino acids. Germline loops: CDR1 GTSNPN, CDR2 SVGIG (reference sequence). The CDR3 protein is CAWRTGDRGISNYGYTF. The CDR3 DNA sequence: TGTGCCTGGAGGACCGGGGACAGGGGAATCTCCAACTATGGCTACACCTTC.

This clonotype was observed many times. The V and J genes are TRBV27 and TRBJ1-5; TRBD1 agrees at 9 bases. The CDR3 extends over 14 amino acids. The J segment lost 4 bases and the V segment lost 7 bases, leaving 5 bases of the junction unmatched. CDR1 MNHEY and CDR2 SMNVEV come from the germline V gene (reference sequence). The CDR3 region is CASKSGQGNQPQHF. The CDR3 DNA is TGTGCCAGCAAATCGGGACAGGGAAATCAGCCCCAGCATTTT.

This clonotype was seen a handful of times. V and J are TRBV4-1 and TRBJ1-5; no clear D gene. V was trimmed by 0 bases and J by 4 bases, leaving 7 bases between them. Germline values: CDR1 MGHRA, CDR2 YSYEKL. The length of the CDR3 is 14 residues. The CDR3 reads CASSQERLNQPQHF. CDR3 nucleotide sequence: TGCGCCAGCAGCCAAGAGCGGTTAAATCAGCCCCAGCATTTT.

This clonotype has ten or more counts. V gene TRBV7-9 combines with J gene TRBJ2-7; 7 nucleotides match TRBD1. This CDR3 spans 16 amino acids. Germline CDR1 and CDR2: SEHNR and FQNEAQ (reference sequence). The V gene end was trimmed by 1 base and the J gene end by 2 bases; junction bases not matched to a gene: 8. The CDR3 DNA follows: TGTGCCAGCAGCTTAGTCGGGGCCGGGACAGCCTACGAGCAGTACTTC. Translated: CASSLVGAGTAYEQYF.

This clonotype has only a few counts. V gene TRBV6-2 or TRBV6-3 combines with J gene TRBJ2-1, with TRBD2 identical over 14 bases. The CDR3 is 16 residues long. The J segment lost 9 bases and the V segment lost 6 bases, leaving 10 bases of the junction unmatched. Per the germline V gene, CDR1 is MNHEY and CDR2 is SVGEGT. The CDR3 reads CASSSIPGLAGVEQFF. The DNA for the CDR3 is TGTGCCAGCAGCTCTATTCCGGGACTAGCGGGAGTTGAGCAGTTCTTC.

The V call is TRBV20-1, the J call TRBJ1-2; 12 bases fit TRBD1. The germline CDR1 and CDR2 sequences are DFQATT and SNEGSKA (reference sequence). V lost 6 bases to trimming and J lost 6 bases; unmatched junction nucleotides: 2. This CDR3 region has 12 residues. CDR3 in DNA: TGCAGTGCGGGACAGGGGGCGCATGGCTACACCTTC. Protein product: CSAGQGAHGYTF.

This clonotype was detected ten times or more. The J gene is TRBJ2-3, the V gene TRBV30; D remains ambiguous. V dropped 1 base and J dropped 0 bases, with 8 bases sitting between them. CDR3 length: 14 amino acids. Per germline, CDR1 GTSNPN and CDR2 SVGIG (reference sequence). The CDR3 loop is CAWSGDGSTDTQYF. The DNA of the CDR3 is TGTGCCTGGAGTGGAGACGGCAGCACAGATACGCAGTATTTT.

V is TRBV2 and J is TRBJ1-1, with 8 bases lining up with TRBD1. The CDR3 is 15 amino acids. CDR1 and CDR2 from the germline V gene are SNHLY and FYNNEI. Unmatched junction bases numbered 7, after V lost 3 bases and J lost 4 bases. The DNA for the CDR3 is TGTGCCAGCAGTGAGGAACAGGGGGAGACCACTGAAGCTTTCTTT. It codes for CASSEEQGETTEAFF.

This clonotype was found many times. J is TRBJ2-1 and V is TRBV20-1; TRBD2 matches 12 bases. Germline V gene sequence: CDR1 DFQATT, CDR2 SNEGSKA (reference sequence). The V and J ends lost 5 bases and 12 bases, in that order; junction bases with no gene match: 11. The CDR3 length is 14 residues. The CDR3 DNA is TGCAGTGCTTTAGGGCCTAGCGGGGGGGAACGGCAGTTCTTC. Encoded protein: CSALGPSGGERQFF.

For this clonotype: Relative to the germline gene, one junction end is altered; a read error may explain this. The chain couples TRBV6-2 or TRBV6-3 to TRBJ2-3; 8 bases agree with TRBD2. This CDR3 has 16 amino acids. Germline CDR1 and CDR2: MNHEY and SVGEGT. Written as DNA, the CDR3 is TGTGCCAACAGTTCCAAAATAGCGGGGACCCCAGATACGCAGTATTTT. Translating gives CANSSKIAGTPDTQYF.

This clonotype was detected only a few times. The chain has TRBV10-3 and TRBJ1-1; 7 nucleotides line up with TRBD1. Germline V gives CDR1 ENHRY, CDR2 SYGVKD. CDR3 length: 14 amino acids. V lost 9 bases to trimming and J lost 1 base; unmatched junction nucleotides: 8. The CDR3 protein is CAITRQGPNTEAFF. The CDR3 bases are TGTGCCATAACGAGACAGGGCCCGAACACTGAAGCTTTCTTT.

The chain combines TRBV9 with TRBJ2-6, with a tentative D call TRBD2 (6 bases). The CDR3 loop spans 17 amino acids. V was shortened by 4 bases and J by 1 base, with 15 bases between the two germline ends. Germline V gene sequence: CDR1 SGDLS, CDR2 YYNGEE. Here the CDR3 DNA reads TGTGCCAGCAGCCTAGGGAGTGGGAGGTCTGGGGCCAACGTCCTGACTTTC. Translation: CASSLGSGRSGANVLTF.

In this sample, this clonotype turned up many times. The chain couples TRBV7-9 to TRBJ1-1; D is possibly TRBD1 (5 bases). In germline, CDR1 is SEHNR, CDR2 FQNEAQ (reference sequence). V lost 5 bases, J lost 0 bases, and 16 bases lay in between. The CDR3 is 16 residues long. CDR3 sequence (DNA): TGTGCCAGCAGCGGGGCGCGAGAATCACTGAACACTGAAGCTTTCTTT. Translating gives CASSGARESLNTEAFF.

This clonotype was seen a few times. The chain combines TRBV28 with TRBJ1-5, with no clear D. CDR3 size: 13 residues. Germline V gene lookup returns CDR1 MDHEN and CDR2 SYDVKM. The V gene lost 5 bases and the J gene lost 5 bases, with 10 bases spanning the gap. The CDR3 nucleotides read TGTGCCAGCAGTCTCCTCCTCTATCAGCCCCAGCATTTT. Amino acid sequence: CASSLLLYQPQHF.

This clonotype has ten or more counts. The chain carries TRBV27 and TRBJ2-1; 10 nucleotides agree with TRBD2. The CDR3 is made up of 17 amino acids. The V gene's germline CDR1 is MNHEY and CDR2 SMNVEV (reference sequence). The trim removed 7 bases at V and 7 bases at J, leaving 16 bases unmatched. The CDR3, as DNA: TGTGCCAGCACCTTCCGGTCCCTTAGCGGGAGGCCGAATGAGCAGTTCTTC. It is translated as CASTFRSLSGRPNEQFF.

The V gene is TRBV20-1, the J gene TRBJ1-1; no reliable D call. The CDR3 is made up of 12 amino acids. The germline CDR1 and CDR2 sequences are DFQATT and SNEGSKA (reference sequence). Trimming pared 8 bases from V and 1 base from J, leaving 11 bases between. Here the CDR3 reads CSHCGRNTEAFF. In DNA form, the CDR3 reads TGCAGTCACTGCGGCCGGAACACTGAAGCTTTCTTT.

Many counts were recorded for this clonotype. The rearrangement joins TRBV5-1 to TRBJ2-2, with D perhaps TRBD1 (6 bases). Germline values: CDR1 SGHRS, CDR2 YFSETQ. The V and J ends lost 3 bases and 6 bases respectively, with 15 bases between them. There are 15 residues in the CDR3. CDR3 in DNA: TGCGCCAGCAGCTACCAGTGGGGGCGGTCCGGGGAGCTGTTTTTT. This sequence encodes CASSYQWGRSGELFF.

The sample holds a few counts of this clonotype. The chain uses TRBV4-1 and TRBJ2-2; D is possibly TRBD2 (6 bases). CDR1 MGHRA and CDR2 YSYEKL come from the germline V gene. V dropped 1 base and J dropped 1 base, with 10 bases sitting between them. The CDR3 contains 16 residues. The CDR3, as DNA: TGCGCCAGCAGCCAAGTCGGGCGGGGGAACACCGGGGAGCTGTTTTTT. Translating gives CASSQVGRGNTGELFF.

This clonotype was detected many times. V is TRBV7-8 and J is TRBJ1-2, with D unclear. With 3 bases removed from V and 6 bases from J, the gap between germline ends came to 11 bases. CDR1 SGHVS and CDR2 FQNEAQ come from the germline V gene. The CDR3 covers 13 residues. CDR3 nucleotide sequence: TGTGCCAGCAGCTTTCACGAACCGGATGGCTACACCTTC. Its translation is CASSFHEPDGYTF. The full variable domain, completed using reference TRBV7-8 and TRBJ1-2, is GAGVSQSPRYKVAKRGQDVALRCDPISGHVSLFWYQQALGQGPEFLTYFQNEAQLDKSGLPSDRFFAERPEGSVSTLKIQRTQQEDSAVYLCASSFHEPDGYTFGSGTRLTVV.

This clonotype was seen repeatedly, ten times or more. The chain joins TRBV7-2 to TRBJ2-7; 8 bases match TRBD1. The CDR3 consists of 14 residues. Germline V lookup: CDR1 SGHTA, CDR2 FQGNSA. V shed 5 bases, J shed 4 bases, and the junction held 7 bases outside the gene matches. The CDR3 spells CASSIRQGNYEQYF. DNA of the CDR3: TGTGCCAGCAGCATAAGACAGGGGAATTACGAGCAGTACTTC.

This clonotype occurred a few times. The chain links TRBV9 to TRBJ2-1; D is perhaps TRBD1 (5 bases). V lost 2 bases, J lost 0 bases, and 15 bases lay in between. Per germline, CDR1 SGDLS and CDR2 YYNGEE. The CDR3 is 17 residues long. CDR3 in DNA: TGTGCCAGCAGCGTTGGGATGGACACGAGCTCCTACAATGAGCAGTTCTTC. Residues: CASSVGMDTSSYNEQFF.

The chain employs TRBV7-9 and TRBJ2-1; TRBD1 is a possible D gene (6 bases). The CDR3 spans 15 residues. Trimming removed 3 bases from V and 7 bases from J, with 16 bases in between. Germline values: CDR1 SEHNR, CDR2 FQNEAQ (reference sequence). CDR3 DNA: TGTGCCAGCAGCTTTTACAGGGTTTCCGCGAATGAGCAGTTCTTC. It encodes CASSFYRVSANEQFF.

This clonotype appeared a few times. The CDR3 loop is CASSQGLGRTGELFF. The CDR3 coding sequence is TGTGCCAGCAGCCAAGGGCTGGGGCGGACCGGGGAGCTGTTTTTT. The chain carries TRBV3-1 and TRBJ2-2; D may be TRBD1 (5 bases). The CDR3 is 15 residues long. CDR1 LGHDT and CDR2 YNNKEL come from the germline V gene (reference sequence). The ends were cut back, 1 base at V and 5 bases at J, with 11 bases in the middle.

The table lists this clonotype with many counts. The V gene is TRBV7-2, the J gene TRBJ1-1; perhaps TRBD1 as D (5 bases). CDR1 is SGHTA, CDR2 FQGNSA, per germline. The ends were cut back, 2 bases at V and 1 base at J, with 14 bases in the middle. The CDR3 contains 16 residues. The CDR3 DNA follows: TGTGCCAGCAGCTTAAGGGGTCGGACACCGAACACTGAAGCTTTCTTT. Residues: CASSLRGRTPNTEAFF.

The table lists this clonotype with a few counts. V is TRBV4-2 and J is TRBJ2-7; D is possibly TRBD1 or TRBD2 (6 bases each). The germline CDR1 and CDR2 sequences are LGHNA and YNFKEQ. Trimming left V 0 bases short and J 4 bases short, with 13 bases between. The CDR3 consists of 15 residues. CDR3 region: CASSQERGTGYEQYF. The CDR3 DNA reads as TGTGCCAGCAGCCAAGAGAGGGGGACTGGGTACGAGCAGTACTTC.

This clonotype was observed at least ten times. V is TRBV20-1 and J is TRBJ1-3; D is unclear. Germline CDR1 and CDR2: DFQATT and SNEGSKA (reference sequence). The CDR3 is made up of 14 amino acids. V dropped 4 bases and J dropped 0 bases, with 10 bases sitting between them. The DNA of the CDR3 is TGCAGTGCTAATAGCAGGAGCTCTGGAAACACCATATATTTT. Amino acid sequence: CSANSRSSGNTIYF.

This clonotype was counted ten times or more. This rearrangement joins TRBV6-2 or TRBV6-3 to TRBJ2-3; the D gene is possibly TRBD1 (6 bases). Deletions cut 6 bases from V and 4 bases from J, with 20 bases between. Per germline, CDR1 MNHEY and CDR2 SVGEGT. The CDR3 is 16 amino acids. The CDR3 DNA sequence: TGTGCCAGCAGCAACTCAGGGGCAGGCAAGGCAGATACGCAGTATTTT. Encoded protein: CASSNSGAGKADTQYF.